The 28 T cell receptor beta chains below were found in one sample sequenced in a study of cytomegalovirus exposure and HLA in healthy donors. The PCR employed 60 Vbeta primers together with 13 Jbeta primers. Some clones are missing from TCRdb's copy, which holds only in-frame ones; the method was immunoSEQ multiplex PCR. The sample table includes around 60,000 clones. Sequenced sample: PBMCs. The source of these receptors is a woman aged 18-35 years in good health and CMV-seronegative.

CDR3 DNA sequence: TGTGCCAGCTCGATAGCGGAGAGCTCCTACAATGAGCAGTTCTTC. It specifies CASSIAESSYNEQFF. The V and J genes are TRBV25-1 and TRBJ2-1, with a weak D call TRBD2 (6 bases). V dropped 8 bases and J dropped 0 bases, with 14 bases sitting between them. The germline CDR1 and CDR2 sequences are MGHDK and SYGVNS. The CDR3 consists of 15 residues.

This chain links TRBV30 with TRBJ1-6; no clear D. Germline CDR1 GTSNPN, CDR2 SVGIG (reference sequence). This CDR3 is built from 14 residues. V lost 5 bases and J 7 bases, leaving 15 bases between the germline ends. In DNA form, the CDR3 reads TGTGCCTGGCTCAGGCAGCTTAAGAATTCACCCCTCCACTTT. Its translation is CAWLRQLKNSPLHF.

This chain connects TRBV4-1 to TRBJ2-7; the D gene is possibly TRBD1 (6 bases). This CDR3 has 15 residues. CDR1 and CDR2 from the germline V gene are MGHRA and YSYEKL. V lost 1 base and J 2 bases, leaving 12 bases between the germline ends. Here the CDR3 reads CASSQGLDSAYEQYF. In DNA form, the CDR3 reads TGCGCCAGCAGCCAAGGTTTGGACAGCGCCTACGAGCAGTACTTC.

The rearrangement uses TRBV4-1 and TRBJ1-6, with D tentatively TRBD1 (5 bases). Per germline, CDR1 MGHRA and CDR2 YSYEKL. This CDR3 has 16 amino acids. V dropped 4 bases and J dropped 8 bases, with 18 bases sitting between them. The CDR3 DNA is TGCGCCAGCAGCCGATACATCGGGACTCGCGATTCACCCCTCCACTTT. Protein product: CASSRYIGTRDSPLHF.

The CDR3 spells CASSDNSGANVLTF. The CDR3, as DNA: TGTGCCAGCAGCGACAACTCTGGGGCCAACGTCCTGACTTTC. The chain has TRBV9 and TRBJ2-6; D ambiguous. The CDR3 contains 14 residues. Trimming removed 3 bases from V and 0 bases from J, with 4 bases in between. The germline V gene has CDR1 SGDLS and CDR2 YYNGEE.

On this clone: The sample carries other DNA sequences with the same CDR3. The V gene is TRBV5-6, the J gene TRBJ1-2; 8 bases agree with TRBD1. Per the germline V gene, CDR1 is SGHDT and CDR2 is YYEEEE. The ends lost 5 bases at V and 4 bases at J; junction bases unmatched: 7. The CDR3 is 14 residues long. The CDR3: CASSSGTGTYGYTF. The CDR3 DNA sequence: TGTGCCAGCAGTTCCGGGACAGGCACCTATGGCTACACCTTC.

This sequence joins TRBV6-5 and TRBJ1-1; TRBD1 agrees at 9 bases. The ends lost 0 bases at V and 0 bases at J; junction bases unmatched: 2. The CDR3 is 16 amino acids. Germline CDR1 and CDR2: MNHEY and SVGAGI. This CDR3 reads CASSYSTGGMNTEAFF. The DNA for the CDR3 is TGTGCCAGCAGTTACTCGACAGGGGGTATGAACACTGAAGCTTTCTTT.

V gene TRBV6-1 combines with J gene TRBJ1-1, with a tentative D call TRBD1 (6 bases). The CDR3 loop spans 11 amino acids. CDR1 is MNHNS, CDR2 SASEGT, per germline. Trimming cost V 5 bases and J 10 bases, with 11 bases left between them. This CDR3 reads CASSRAGVAFF. The CDR3 nucleotides are TGTGCCAGCAGTAGGGCAGGGGTAGCTTTCTTT.

The chain links TRBV7-9 to TRBJ1-1; 7 bases agree with TRBD1. J was trimmed by 2 bases and V by 5 bases; bases with no gene match: 11. CDR1 is SEHNR, CDR2 FQNEAQ, per germline (reference sequence). The CDR3 length is 16 residues. DNA of the CDR3: TGTGCCAGCAGCCTTAACAGGGGTCGCCTAAACACTGAAGCTTTCTTT. It specifies CASSLNRGRLNTEAFF. The complete variable domain, with remaining parts taken from reference TRBV7-9 and TRBJ1-1, reads DTGVSQNPRHKITKRGQNVTFRCDPISEHNRLYWYRQTLGQGPEFLTYFQNEAQLEKSRLLSDRFSAERPKGSFSTLEIQRTEQGDSAMYLCASSLNRGRLNTEAFFGQGTRLTVV.

The chain joins TRBV29-1 to TRBJ2-3; weak D call: TRBD1 (5 bases). V was cut by 4 bases and J by 1 base, with 6 bases left in between. The CDR3 length is 12 residues. CDR1 is SQVTM, CDR2 ANQGSEA, per germline. The CDR3 protein is CSVAQGTDTQYF. The CDR3 nucleotides read TGCAGCGTTGCACAGGGCACAGATACGCAGTATTTT.

CDR3 protein: CSAPGNYGYTF. DNA of the CDR3: TGCAGTGCTCCGGGGAACTATGGCTACACCTTC. The chain has TRBV20-1 and TRBJ1-2; D is undetermined. This CDR3 region has 11 residues. Germline assignment: CDR1 DFQATT and CDR2 SNEGSKA (reference sequence). Trimming removed 5 bases at V and 2 bases at J, with 6 bases between.

Concerning this clone itself: Within the sample, other DNA sequences also encode this same CDR3. V gene TRBV4-1 combines with J gene TRBJ2-7, with D unclear. This CDR3 contains 14 residues. Per germline, CDR1 MGHRA and CDR2 YSYEKL. Trimming shortened V by 1 base and J by 0 bases, and 7 bases separated the two germline ends. The CDR3: CASSQAASSYEQYF. DNA of the CDR3: TGCGCCAGCAGCCAAGCCGCCAGCTCCTACGAGCAGTACTTC.

The rearrangement links TRBV13 to TRBJ2-4; the match to TRBD2 covers 7 bases. CDR1 PRHDT and CDR2 FYEKMQ come from the germline V gene (reference sequence). This CDR3 region has 14 residues. V shed 5 bases and J 2 bases; nucleotides not matched to a gene: 3. The CDR3 loop is CASSRGGSKNIQYF. CDR3 DNA: TGTGCCAGCAGCCGCGGGGGATCCAAAAACATTCAGTACTTC.

The chain links TRBV7-9 to TRBJ2-1; a weak D match, TRBD2 (6 bases). Germline V lookup: CDR1 SEHNR, CDR2 FQNEAQ (reference sequence). The CDR3 contains 15 residues. V was shortened by 3 bases and J by 8 bases, with 17 bases between the two germline ends. CDR3 sequence: CASSFEGGAGYEQFF. The CDR3 region has the DNA TGTGCCAGCAGCTTTGAGGGCGGGGCGGGCTATGAGCAGTTCTTC.

V is TRBV28 and J is TRBJ2-1; 10 bases align to TRBD2. The CDR3 runs 14 residues. After removal of 6 bases from V and 4 bases from J, the junction contained 3 bases not matched to a gene. Germline V gene data show CDR1 as MDHEN and CDR2 as SYDVKM. The CDR3 spells CASRGLAEYNEQFF. The CDR3 nucleotides read TGTGCCAGCAGAGGACTAGCGGAATACAATGAGCAGTTCTTC.

The chain links TRBV5-1 to TRBJ2-7; TRBD2 aligns across 11 bases. CDR3 length equals 16 residues. J lost 4 bases, V lost 3 bases, and 9 bases had no gene match. Germline assignment: CDR1 SGHRS and CDR2 YFSETQ. CDR3 coding DNA: TGCGCCAGCAGCTCAGTAACTAGCGGGGGTAGATACGAGCAGTACTTC. Translation gives CASSSVTSGGRYEQYF.

The CDR3 protein is CASSETGTSGRSPYEQYF. The CDR3 DNA reads as TGTGCCAGCAGTGAAACCGGGACTAGCGGGAGGAGCCCCTACGAGCAGTACTTC. The V and J genes are TRBV2 and TRBJ2-7; TRBD2 matches 15 bases. Trimming cost V 2 bases and J 2 bases; bases outside gene matches: 7. This CDR3 comprises 18 residues. Germline V CDR1 and CDR2: SNHLY, FYNNEI.

This chain connects TRBV6-5 to TRBJ1-2; D is unclear. With 3 bases removed from V and 7 bases from J, the gap between germline ends came to 9 bases. From germline, CDR1 is MNHEY and CDR2 SVGAGI. There are 12 residues in the CDR3. The CDR3 nucleotides are TGTGCCAGCAGTTATGGGAGTACTGGCTACACCTTC. This gives the protein CASSYGSTGYTF.

The chain uses TRBV29-1 and TRBJ2-7; 8 bases agree with TRBD2. The CDR3 covers 13 residues. The germline V gene encodes CDR1 SQVTM and CDR2 ANQGSEA. Trimming at V came to 4 bases and at J to 7 bases, leaving 9 bases not matched to a gene. The chain's CDR3 is CSVGRGAVGEQYF. Written as DNA, the CDR3 is TGCAGCGTTGGGCGGGGGGCCGTTGGGGAGCAGTACTTC.

This sequence joins TRBV19 and TRBJ1-6, with TRBD1 identical over 7 bases. J lost 10 bases, V lost 10 bases, and 13 bases had no gene match. The CDR3 covers 14 residues. Germline V gives CDR1 LNHDA, CDR2 SQIVND (reference sequence). The CDR3 region has the DNA TGTGCCAACCGACAGGGAGGTGTTGAATCACCCCTCCACTTT. Amino acid sequence: CANRQGGVESPLHF.

The V call is TRBV19, the J call TRBJ2-2, with 7 bases aligning to TRBD2. The V gene end was trimmed by 8 bases and the J gene end by 7 bases; junction bases not matched to a gene: 7. Germline V gene lookup returns CDR1 LNHDA and CDR2 SQIVND (reference sequence). The CDR3 consists of 13 residues. CDR3 protein: CASVGLPGGELFF. In nucleotides, the CDR3 is TGTGCCAGTGTGGGACTACCGGGCGGGGAGCTGTTTTTT. The full variable domain, completed using reference TRBV19 and TRBJ2-2, is DGGITQSPKYLFRKEGQNVTLSCEQNLNHDAMYWYRQDPGQGLRLIYYSQIVNDFQKGDIAEGYSVSREKKESFPLTVTSAQKNPTAFYLCASVGLPGGELFFGEGSRLTVL.

The J gene is TRBJ2-1, the V gene TRBV9; D uncertain. V was clipped by 0 bases and J by 8 bases, with 15 bases between them. The CDR3 loop spans 15 amino acids. Germline V lookup: CDR1 SGDLS, CDR2 YYNGEE. CDR3: CASSVVGSYGDEQFF. CDR3 bases: TGTGCCAGCAGCGTAGTTGGTAGCTATGGTGATGAGCAGTTCTTC.

V is TRBV18 and J is TRBJ1-1; possible D gene TRBD1, 6 bases. CDR1 and CDR2 from the germline V gene are KGHSH and LQKENI. Trimming took off 4 bases at V and 1 base at J, with 10 bases between the two ends. This CDR3 contains 14 residues. The CDR3 is CASSRQVQNTEAFF. Here the CDR3 DNA reads TGTGCCAGCTCACGACAGGTTCAGAACACTGAAGCTTTCTTT.

This chain joins TRBV4-2 and TRBJ1-1; tentative D call: TRBD1 (5 bases). CDR1 is LGHNA and CDR2 is YNFKEQ in the germline V gene. The CDR3 has 13 residues. The V gene lost 0 bases and the J gene lost 9 bases, with 11 bases spanning the gap. The DNA of the CDR3 is TGTGCCAGCAGCCAAGACTTAAGGGGTAAAGCTTTCTTT. It is translated as CASSQDLRGKAFF.

The CDR3 is CASSAKGQSYEQYF. CDR3 DNA sequence: TGTGCCAGCAGCGCGAAGGGACAGTCCTACGAGCAGTACTTC. The V gene is TRBV7-9, the J gene TRBJ2-7, with 7 bases that match TRBD1. Germline values: CDR1 SEHNR, CDR2 FQNEAQ (reference sequence). The V and J ends lost 5 bases and 1 base, in that order; junction bases with no gene match: 5. The CDR3 runs to 14 residues.

This chain connects TRBV6-5 to TRBJ2-7; 8 bases map to TRBD1. CDR1 is MNHEY and CDR2 is SVGAGI in the germline V gene. Losses at the gene ends were 5 bases for V and 6 bases for J; bases not matched to a gene: 9. The CDR3 spans 14 residues. The CDR3 coding sequence is TGTGCCAGCAGTCACGCAGGGGGCAGCGGCGAGCAGTACTTC. It is translated as CASSHAGGSGEQYF.

The V and J genes are TRBV6-6 and TRBJ2-3, with a tentative D call TRBD2 (5 bases). Germline-derived CDR1 and CDR2 are MNHNY and SVGAGI (reference sequence). Trimming left V 6 bases short and J 4 bases short, with 14 bases between. This CDR3 has 14 residues. CDR3 sequence reads: CASSSAGRADTQYF. DNA of the CDR3: TGTGCCAGCAGCTCCGCTGGGCGGGCAGATACGCAGTATTTT.

The chain recombines TRBV19 with TRBJ2-7, with D tentatively TRBD1 (6 bases). CDR1 is LNHDA and CDR2 is SQIVND in the germline V gene (reference sequence). The CDR3 consists of 13 residues. V lost 3 bases to trimming and J lost 2 bases, with 8 bases between them. CDR3 amino acids: CASSIRTAYEQYF. CDR3 DNA: TGTGCCAGTAGTATCAGGACAGCCTACGAGCAGTACTTC.